Listed below are T cell receptor beta chains from one sample, sequenced in a study of T cell responses to AZD1222 COVID-19 vaccine. TCRdb's table, derived via immunoSEQ multiplex PCR, lists solely in-frame clones and lacks some. The sample yields under 150,000 clones, approximately 90% seen once. The sequencing here drew on peripheral blood, taken on day 0 of MenACWY control vaccination. Receptors were obtained from an adult in good health. CDR3s include the opening cysteine and the closing phenylalanine or tryptophan. Each record gives: V gene, D gene, J gene, clone size, CDR3 DNA, CDR3 protein. A D gene is named only where the DNA matches it firmly. Clone size appears in some rows only: once, few, many, or a class for an expanded clone.

v_call: TRBV10-3; d_call: NA; j_call: TRBJ1-5; clone_size: few; cdr3_nt: TGTGCCATCAGACAGTCTCTTGATAGCAATCAGCCCCAGCATTTT; cdr3_aa: CAIRQSLDSNQPQHF
v_call: TRBV11-3; d_call: NA; j_call: TRBJ2-3; clone_size: NA; cdr3_nt: TGTGCCAGCAGCGCCGAGGAGGGCCATACGCAGTATTTT; cdr3_aa: CASSAEEGHTQYF
v_call: TRBV5-1; d_call: NA; j_call: TRBJ2-5; clone_size: once; cdr3_nt: TGCGCCAGCAGCTTATCCGGGGTAGAGACCCAGTACTTC; cdr3_aa: CASSLSGVETQYF
v_call: TRBV6-1; d_call: TRBD2; j_call: TRBJ2-3; clone_size: NA; cdr3_nt: TGTGCCAGCAGTGAAACCCCCTGGACTAGCGGACCAGCGGCAGATACGCAGTATTTT; cdr3_aa: CASSETPWTSGPAADTQYF
v_call: TRBV19; d_call: TRBD1; j_call: TRBJ1-4; clone_size: NA; cdr3_nt: TGTGCCAGTAGGGACAGGGGGACTTCAACTAATGAAAAACTGTTTTTT; cdr3_aa: CASRDRGTSTNEKLFF
v_call: TRBV7-2; d_call: NA; j_call: TRBJ1-2; clone_size: NA; cdr3_nt: TGTGCCAGCAGCTTAGGAGGGGGGAACTATGGCTACACCTTC; cdr3_aa: CASSLGGGNYGYTF
v_call: TRBV11-3; d_call: NA; j_call: TRBJ1-6; clone_size: NA; cdr3_nt: TGTGCCAGCAGCTCACCGACTGTTAGCTCCTATAATTCACCCCTCCACTTT; cdr3_aa: CASSSPTVSSYNSPLHF
v_call: TRBV7-8; d_call: NA; j_call: TRBJ2-1; clone_size: few; cdr3_nt: TGTGCCAGCAGGAAGGAGAGACTGAGCTCCTACAATGAGCAGTTCTTC; cdr3_aa: CASRKERLSSYNEQFF
v_call: TRBV7-3; d_call: NA; j_call: TRBJ1-1; clone_size: NA; cdr3_nt: TGTGCCAGCAGCAAAGACGGACGGACGAACACTGAAGCTTTCTTT; cdr3_aa: CASSKDGRTNTEAFF
v_call: TRBV30; d_call: NA; j_call: TRBJ1-2; clone_size: NA; cdr3_nt: TGTGCCTGGGAGGCGGTGGGGGGCTACACCTTC; cdr3_aa: CAWEAVGGYTF
v_call: TRBV5-1; d_call: NA; j_call: TRBJ1-2; clone_size: NA; cdr3_nt: TGCGCCAGCAGCTTGGGACAGGACTATGGCTACACCTTC; cdr3_aa: CASSLGQDYGYTF
v_call: TRBV18; d_call: NA; j_call: TRBJ1-1; clone_size: NA; cdr3_nt: TGTGCCAGCTCACCAGGGTTGAACACTGAAGCTTTCTTT; cdr3_aa: CASSPGLNTEAFF
v_call: TRBV5-1; d_call: TRBD1; j_call: TRBJ1-1; clone_size: NA; cdr3_nt: TGCGCCAGCAGCCCAGGGACAGACACTGAAGCTTTCTTT; cdr3_aa: CASSPGTDTEAFF
v_call: TRBV5-1; d_call: NA; j_call: TRBJ1-2; clone_size: once; cdr3_nt: TGCGCCAGCAGCTTGGGAGAGGGCTATGGCTACACCTTC; cdr3_aa: CASSLGEGYGYTF
v_call: TRBV6-2/TRBV6-3; d_call: NA; j_call: TRBJ1-2; clone_size: NA; cdr3_nt: TGTGCCAGCAGTTACTCTGGCCAGGGAGGCGGCTACACCTTC; cdr3_aa: CASSYSGQGGGYTF
v_call: TRBV5-6; d_call: NA; j_call: TRBJ2-1; clone_size: NA; cdr3_nt: TGTGCCAGCAGCTTTGGTGGTGAGCAGTTCTTC; cdr3_aa: CASSFGGEQFF
v_call: TRBV19; d_call: NA; j_call: TRBJ1-5; clone_size: once; cdr3_nt: TGTGCCAGTACCCCCAGGACACCTCAGTCGGGACAGCCCCAGCATTTT; cdr3_aa: CASTPRTPQSGQPQHF
v_call: TRBV27; d_call: TRBD1; j_call: TRBJ1-6; clone_size: medium-sized; cdr3_nt: TGTGCCAGCAGGGGACAGGCCTTGAGCTCCTATAATTCACCCCTCCACTTT; cdr3_aa: CASRGQALSSYNSPLHF
v_call: TRBV27; d_call: NA; j_call: TRBJ2-2; clone_size: NA; cdr3_nt: TGTGCCAGCAGTTGGCTCCCTCGGGGCCTTACTACCGGGGAGCTGTTTTTT; cdr3_aa: CASSWLPRGLTTGELFF
v_call: TRBV7-9; d_call: NA; j_call: TRBJ1-1; clone_size: NA; cdr3_nt: TGTGCCAGCAGCCCAGGGGTGGCTTTCTTT; cdr3_aa: CASSPGVAFF
v_call: TRBV7-2; d_call: NA; j_call: TRBJ1-1; clone_size: NA; cdr3_nt: TGTGCCAGCAGCCCATACTTGAACACTGAAGCTTTCTTT; cdr3_aa: CASSPYLNTEAFF
v_call: TRBV5-1; d_call: NA; j_call: TRBJ1-2; clone_size: NA; cdr3_nt: TGCGCCAGCAGCCCCGTGGGGCGGGGAGAAAGCACCTTC; cdr3_aa: CASSPVGRGESTF
v_call: TRBV4-2; d_call: NA; j_call: TRBJ1-1; clone_size: NA; cdr3_nt: TGTGCCAGCAGCCAAGATGAAGCAGCAGGGTTTAATGAAGCTTTCTTT; cdr3_aa: CASSQDEAAGFNEAFF
v_call: TRBV19; d_call: TRBD1; j_call: TRBJ1-1; clone_size: NA; cdr3_nt: TGTGCCAGTAGTGCTACAGGGGGATGGAACACTGAAGCTTTCTTT; cdr3_aa: CASSATGGWNTEAFF
v_call: TRBV5-5; d_call: NA; j_call: TRBJ1-5; clone_size: NA; cdr3_nt: TGTGCCAGCAGCTTGGCCGGGACTGGCCATTCGGCAAATCAGCCCCAGCATTTT; cdr3_aa: CASSLAGTGHSANQPQHF
v_call: TRBV18; d_call: NA; j_call: TRBJ1-4; clone_size: NA; cdr3_nt: TGTGCCAGCGGAGTCCTCAGCTGGGAAAAACTGTTTTTT; cdr3_aa: CASGVLSWEKLFF
v_call: TRBV5-6; d_call: NA; j_call: TRBJ2-3; clone_size: NA; cdr3_nt: TGTGCCAGCAGCTTGGTTGTGGGGGCTGGTCCAGATACGCAGTATTTT; cdr3_aa: CASSLVVGAGPDTQYF
v_call: TRBV20-1; d_call: NA; j_call: TRBJ1-4; clone_size: NA; cdr3_nt: TGCAGTGCCGGGTGGAATGAAAAACTGTTTTTT; cdr3_aa: CSAGWNEKLFF
v_call: TRBV19; d_call: NA; j_call: TRBJ1-1; clone_size: NA; cdr3_nt: TGTGCCAGTAGTAACAGGGTTGGGGCTGAAGCTTTCTTT; cdr3_aa: CASSNRVGAEAFF
v_call: TRBV7-2; d_call: TRBD1; j_call: TRBJ2-1; clone_size: NA; cdr3_nt: TGTGCCAGCAGCTTAGCGAGGACAGGGGACCCCAATGAGCAGTTCTTC; cdr3_aa: CASSLARTGDPNEQFF
v_call: TRBV6-2/TRBV6-3; d_call: TRBD2; j_call: TRBJ2-7; clone_size: NA; cdr3_nt: TGTGCCAGCAGTTACGTCGGACTAGCCTCCGAGCAGTACTTC; cdr3_aa: CASSYVGLASEQYF
v_call: TRBV15; d_call: NA; j_call: TRBJ1-2; clone_size: NA; cdr3_nt: TGTGCCACCAGCAGAGACAGGGTTAACTATGGCTACACCTTC; cdr3_aa: CATSRDRVNYGYTF
v_call: TRBV12-3/TRBV12-4; d_call: NA; j_call: TRBJ1-1; clone_size: once; cdr3_nt: TGTGCCAGCAGTTTGACCGCCTCCGCTGAAGCTTTCTTT; cdr3_aa: CASSLTASAEAFF
v_call: TRBV27; d_call: NA; j_call: TRBJ1-1; clone_size: NA; cdr3_nt: TGTGCCAGCAGCACTTCTACAGGGTACACTGAAGCTTTCTTT; cdr3_aa: CASSTSTGYTEAFF
v_call: TRBV4-2; d_call: NA; j_call: TRBJ2-3; clone_size: NA; cdr3_nt: TGTGCCAGCAGTGAGACAGCGGATACTAGCACAGATACGCAGTATTTT; cdr3_aa: CASSETADTSTDTQYF
v_call: TRBV2; d_call: NA; j_call: TRBJ1-2; clone_size: NA; cdr3_nt: TGTGCCAGCAGTGCGGACGGAAACTATGGCTACACCTTC; cdr3_aa: CASSADGNYGYTF
v_call: TRBV11-3; d_call: NA; j_call: TRBJ2-3; clone_size: NA; cdr3_nt: TGTGCCAGCAGCTTAGAGTCCCGGGGTACGCAGTATTTT; cdr3_aa: CASSLESRGTQYF
v_call: TRBV2; d_call: NA; j_call: TRBJ1-2; clone_size: NA; cdr3_nt: TGTGCCAGCAGTGAGACTCCTTATGGCTACACCTTC; cdr3_aa: CASSETPYGYTF
v_call: TRBV6-2/TRBV6-3; d_call: TRBD1; j_call: TRBJ2-5; clone_size: NA; cdr3_nt: TGTGCCAGCAGCCCTTACGACAGGGGGAAGACCCAGTACTTC; cdr3_aa: CASSPYDRGKTQYF
v_call: TRBV28; d_call: TRBD2; j_call: TRBJ2-7; clone_size: NA; cdr3_nt: TGTGCCAGCAGTTGGACTAGCGGGGACTACGAGCAGTACTTC; cdr3_aa: CASSWTSGDYEQYF
v_call: TRBV7-6; d_call: TRBD2; j_call: TRBJ2-7; clone_size: NA; cdr3_nt: TGTGCCAGCAGCTTAGGACTAGCGGGAGTCTACGAGCAGTACTTC; cdr3_aa: CASSLGLAGVYEQYF
v_call: TRBV7-3; d_call: TRBD2; j_call: TRBJ2-1; clone_size: NA; cdr3_nt: TGTGCCAGCAGCTTAATGTCTAGCGGGAGATACAATGAGCAGTTCTTC; cdr3_aa: CASSLMSSGRYNEQFF
v_call: TRBV13; d_call: NA; j_call: TRBJ1-6; clone_size: NA; cdr3_nt: TGTGCCAGCAGCAAGGGACGCAACTATAATTCACCCCTCCACTTT; cdr3_aa: CASSKGRNYNSPLHF
v_call: TRBV29-1; d_call: NA; j_call: TRBJ2-1; clone_size: NA; cdr3_nt: TGCAGCGCAACCGGGACTGGCAGCCAGGAGCAGTTCTTC; cdr3_aa: CSATGTGSQEQFF
v_call: TRBV10-3; d_call: TRBD2; j_call: TRBJ2-2; clone_size: NA; cdr3_nt: TGTGCCATCAGTGGGCCCACTAGCGGATACACCGGGGAGCTGTTTTTT; cdr3_aa: CAISGPTSGYTGELFF
v_call: TRBV3-1/TRBV3-2; d_call: NA; j_call: TRBJ1-2; clone_size: NA; cdr3_nt: TGTGCCAGCAGCCAACTCTCGAGGGGGAGCGGCTACACCTTC; cdr3_aa: CASSQLSRGSGYTF
v_call: TRBV27; d_call: TRBD1; j_call: TRBJ2-1; clone_size: NA; cdr3_nt: TGTGCCAGCAGTTTTTCAGGGGGTGCCCACAATGAGCAGTTCTTC; cdr3_aa: CASSFSGGAHNEQFF
v_call: TRBV24-1; d_call: TRBD2; j_call: TRBJ2-1; clone_size: NA; cdr3_nt: TGTGCCACCAGTGTATCCGGGAGGGTCAATGAGCAGTTCTTC; cdr3_aa: CATSVSGRVNEQFF
v_call: TRBV7-9; d_call: TRBD2; j_call: TRBJ2-3; clone_size: NA; cdr3_nt: TGTGCCAGCAGCTCTTTAAGGTGGACTAGCGGGAGCACAGATACGCAGTATTTT; cdr3_aa: CASSSLRWTSGSTDTQYF
v_call: TRBV12-3/TRBV12-4; d_call: NA; j_call: TRBJ2-2; clone_size: NA; cdr3_nt: TGTGCCAGCAGTTTAGGAGAAGCCGGGGAGCTGTTTTTT; cdr3_aa: CASSLGEAGELFF
v_call: TRBV10-3; d_call: NA; j_call: TRBJ1-2; clone_size: NA; cdr3_nt: TGTGCCATCAGTGTAACAGGGCCTAACTATGGCTACACCTTC; cdr3_aa: CAISVTGPNYGYTF
v_call: TRBV5-8; d_call: TRBD2; j_call: TRBJ2-7; clone_size: NA; cdr3_nt: TGTGCCAGCAGCTTGGCCCTTCTAGCGGAAACCTACGAGCAGTACTTC; cdr3_aa: CASSLALLAETYEQYF
v_call: TRBV19; d_call: NA; j_call: TRBJ1-1; clone_size: NA; cdr3_nt: TGTGCCAGTAGTACCCAGAGGGCTGAAGCTTTCTTT; cdr3_aa: CASSTQRAEAFF